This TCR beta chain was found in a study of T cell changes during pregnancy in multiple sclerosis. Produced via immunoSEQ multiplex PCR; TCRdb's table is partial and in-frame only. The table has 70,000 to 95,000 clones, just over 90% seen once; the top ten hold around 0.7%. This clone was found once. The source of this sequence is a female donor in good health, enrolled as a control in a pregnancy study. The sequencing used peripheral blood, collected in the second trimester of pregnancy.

The CDR3 loop reads CASSVGYRGQNYGYTF. CDR3 sequence (DNA): TGTGCCAGCAGCGTAGGATACAGGGGGCAAAACTATGGCTACACCTTC. This chain links TRBV9 with TRBJ1-2; TRBD1 agrees at 9 bases. Per the germline V gene, CDR1 is SGDLS and CDR2 is YYNGEE. After removal of 0 bases from V and 2 bases from J, the junction contained 5 bases not matched to a gene. The CDR3 has 16 amino acids.